This is a list of T cell receptor beta chains from one sample in a study of OX40 agonist ivuxolimab in advanced cancers. Using immunoSEQ multiplex PCR, the repertoire was profiled, and TCRdb retains in-frame clones only, with some absent. The sample shows about 38,000 clones, around four fifths of them seen only once. Sample: CD4+ or CD8+ T cells sorted from blood, taken in a trial of the OX40 agonist ivuxolimab. The receptors shown here come from an adult with an advanced solid tumor such as melanoma, head and neck, liver or kidney cancer. Each CDR3 is given with its conserved first and last residue. A D gene is named only where the DNA matches it firmly. The size field is filled for only some rows; it gives once, few, many or a size class.

cdr3_aa,cdr3_nt,j_call,d_call,clone_size,v_call
CAWSRVRAGAFF,TGTGCCTGGAGTCGCGTAAGGGCCGGAGCTTTCTTT,TRBJ1-1,NA,NA,TRBV30
CASSLDLAGGPEYEQYF,TGCGCCAGCAGCTTGGATCTAGCGGGAGGGCCGGAGTACGAGCAGTACTTC,TRBJ2-7,TRBD2,NA,TRBV5-1
CASSGPGAGQPQHF,TGTGCCAGCAGTGGACCGGGGGCCGGTCAGCCCCAGCATTTT,TRBJ1-5,NA,NA,TRBV27
CASSGALYEQYF,TGTGCCAGCAGCGGTGCCCTATACGAGCAGTACTTC,TRBJ2-7,NA,NA,TRBV7-9
CASSEIGGSPLHF,TGTGCCAGCAGTGAAATAGGGGGATCACCCCTCCACTTT,TRBJ1-6,NA,few,TRBV6-1
CASGRQGNTEAFF,TGTGCCAGCGGGAGACAGGGCAACACTGAAGCTTTCTTT,TRBJ1-1,TRBD1,NA,TRBV7-8
CASSPPGLAVSGELFF,TGTGCCAGCAGCCCCCCGGGACTAGCGGTATCCGGGGAGCTGTTTTTT,TRBJ2-2,TRBD2,few,TRBV7-2
CATSRGGRDRGAKGYTF,TGTGCCACCAGCAGGGGGGGCCGGGACCGAGGAGCGAAAGGCTACACCTTC,TRBJ1-2,NA,NA,TRBV15
CASSRGAAINYGYTF,TGTGCCAGCTCGCGAGGGGCAGCAATCAACTATGGCTACACCTTC,TRBJ1-2,NA,once,TRBV9
CASRSPNQPQHF,TGTGCCAGCAGGAGCCCTAATCAGCCCCAGCATTTT,TRBJ1-5,NA,NA,TRBV28
CASSPEGWTEAFF,TGCGCCAGCAGCCCCGAGGGTTGGACTGAAGCTTTCTTT,TRBJ1-1,NA,NA,TRBV5-1
CASSYRTPKETQYF,TGTGCCAGCAGTTACCGGACTCCTAAAGAGACCCAGTACTTC,TRBJ2-5,NA,NA,TRBV28
CASSQDLQVRWGANVLTF,TGCGCCAGCAGCCAAGATCTACAGGTGCGCTGGGGGGCCAACGTCCTGACTTTC,TRBJ2-6,NA,NA,TRBV4-1
CASSIIGVDRNPYANTGELFF,TGTGCCAGTAGTATAATCGGGGTGGATAGGAACCCGTACGCGAACACCGGGGAGCTGTTTTTT,TRBJ2-2,NA,NA,TRBV19
CASSDIFTGELFF,TGCGCCAGCAGTGATATATTCACCGGGGAGCTGTTTTTT,TRBJ2-2,NA,few,TRBV10-1
CASSLGGPTGAAGFF,TGTGCCAGCAGCTTAGGAGGGCCCACGGGGGCGGCGGGGTTCTTC,TRBJ2-1,NA,NA,TRBV7-2